This TCR beta chain originates from a study of lymphopenia after photon versus proton radiotherapy. The study's findings and limits: Photon-treated patients lost naive T cells and TCR diversity; proton-treated stayed stable. Post-nadir diversity loss with photons came from oligoclonal expansion, particularly CD8+ Temra cells. In patients who died, overall survival fell as post-nadir TCR diversity dropped more. Survival link was tested only in deceased patients; proton benefit remains a possibility.

TCRdb's copy holds only in-frame clones and misses some; the assay was immunoSEQ multiplex PCR. The data hold approximately 91,000 clones, with about 83% observed a single time. Comment on this clone: What it recognizes is unknown.

CDR1 is MDHEN, CDR2 SYDVKM, per germline. The CDR3 totals 16 residues. Trimming shortened V by 6 bases and J by 2 bases, and 20 bases separated the two germline ends. This material consisted of peripheral blood, taken from a patient treated with proton-based radiotherapy. The TCR comes from a man aged 60 to 75 with pancreatic cancer. The gene calls are TRBV28 and TRBJ2-7; D gene ambiguous. CDR3 coding DNA: TGTGCCAGCAGAAATTCCGGGCCACCTAACCCCTACGAGCAGTACTTC. Amino acid sequence: CASRNSGPPNPYEQYF.